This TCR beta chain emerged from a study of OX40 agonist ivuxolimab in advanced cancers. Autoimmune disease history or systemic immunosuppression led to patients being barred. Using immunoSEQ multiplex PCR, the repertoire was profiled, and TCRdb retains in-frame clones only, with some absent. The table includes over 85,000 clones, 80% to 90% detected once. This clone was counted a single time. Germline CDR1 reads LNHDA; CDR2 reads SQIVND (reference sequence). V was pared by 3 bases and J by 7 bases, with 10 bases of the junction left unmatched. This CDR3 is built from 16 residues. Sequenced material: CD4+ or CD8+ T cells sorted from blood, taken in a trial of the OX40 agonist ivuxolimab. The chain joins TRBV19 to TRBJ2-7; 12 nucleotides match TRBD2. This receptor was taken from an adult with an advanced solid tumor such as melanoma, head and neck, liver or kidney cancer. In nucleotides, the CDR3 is TGTGCCAGTAGTATGGGGACTAGCGGGCCGGCGGGGGAGCAGTACTTC. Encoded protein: CASSMGTSGPAGEQYF.